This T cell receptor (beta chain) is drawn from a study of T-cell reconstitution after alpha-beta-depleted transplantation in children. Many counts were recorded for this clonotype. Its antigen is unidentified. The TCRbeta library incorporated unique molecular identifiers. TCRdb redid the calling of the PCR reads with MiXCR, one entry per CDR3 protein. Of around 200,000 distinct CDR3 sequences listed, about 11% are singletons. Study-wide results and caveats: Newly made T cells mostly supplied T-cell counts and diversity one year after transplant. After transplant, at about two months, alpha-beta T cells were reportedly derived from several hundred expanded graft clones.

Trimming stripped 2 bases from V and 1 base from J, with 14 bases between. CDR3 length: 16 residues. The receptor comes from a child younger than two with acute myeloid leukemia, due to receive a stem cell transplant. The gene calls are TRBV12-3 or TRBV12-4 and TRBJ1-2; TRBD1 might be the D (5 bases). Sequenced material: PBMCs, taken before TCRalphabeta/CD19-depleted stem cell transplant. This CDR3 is CASSLRGGVGNYGYTF. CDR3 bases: TGTGCCAGCAGTTTAAGGGGAGGGGTGGGTAACTATGGCTACACCTTC.